This TCR beta chain came from a study of vaccination and CD4 T cells after COVID-19. Overall study context: Controls had a CEFX pool, an HIV-1 Nef pool, or no peptide added. Study-wide results and limits: Convalescent patient numbers were relatively low, with no early post-infection timepoints.

Sequenced with the Oncomine TCR Beta short-read assay was DNA taken from cultured CD4+ T cells. TCRdb re-called the PCR reads through MiXCR, storing one row per CDR3 protein. The sample yields just over 2,500 distinct CDR3 sequences, 30% to 45% seen once. Germline assignment: CDR1 SGHTA and CDR2 FQGNSA. CDR3 size: 13 residues. The V end was cut by 1 base, the J end by 4 bases, with 7 bases between. A few counts support this clonotype. Its antigen remains unidentified. Treatment: approximately 10-day PBMC culture with coronavirus spike peptide pools or control peptides (ViraFEST assay). CD4+ T lymphocytes from the unexposed donor were collected before the COVID-19 pandemic (2011-2018). ViraFEST expanded antigen-specific T cells with peptide pools, then sequenced TCRs.

Sequenced sample: CD4+ T cells from blood, cultured in vitro. The gene calls are TRBV7-2 and TRBJ1-2; no reliable D call. The TCR comes from a human donor in good health. In DNA form, the CDR3 reads TGTGCCAGCAGCTTAGGGGCGGGCTATGGCTACACCTTC. Encoded protein: CASSLGAGYGYTF.